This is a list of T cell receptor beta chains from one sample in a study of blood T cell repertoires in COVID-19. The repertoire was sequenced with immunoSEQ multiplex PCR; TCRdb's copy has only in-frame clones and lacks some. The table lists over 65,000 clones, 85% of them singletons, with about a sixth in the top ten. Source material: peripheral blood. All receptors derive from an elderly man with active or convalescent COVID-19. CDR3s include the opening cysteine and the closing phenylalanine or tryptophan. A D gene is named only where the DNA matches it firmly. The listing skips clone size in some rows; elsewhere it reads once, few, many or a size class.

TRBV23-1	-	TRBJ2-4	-	TGCGCCAGCAGTCAATCGATCACAGGGACCATTCAGTACTTC	CASSQSITGTIQYF
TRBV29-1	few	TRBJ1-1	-	TGCAGCGTTGGTGGGCCGAACACTGAAGCTTTCTTT	CSVGGPNTEAFF
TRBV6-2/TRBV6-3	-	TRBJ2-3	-	TGTGCCAGCAGCTCAGGGCCGGGTGGGGCCGGTTGGGCGACAGACCTCCGAGGTTTT	CASSSGPGGAGWATDLRGF
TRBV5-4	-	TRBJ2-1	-	TGTGCCAGCAGCTTGGACAGGGCCTCCTACAATGAGCAGTTCTTC	CASSLDRASYNEQFF
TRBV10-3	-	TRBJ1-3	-	TGTGCCATCAGTGGGCGGGGAAACACCATATATTTT	CAISGRGNTIYF
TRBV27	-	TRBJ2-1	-	TGTGCCAGCAGCGGGAGTTCGTACAATGAGCAGTTCTTC	CASSGSSYNEQFF
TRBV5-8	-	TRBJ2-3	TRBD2	TGTGCCAGCAGCCCCTCAATAGCGGGGGGCACAGATACGCAGTATTTT	CASSPSIAGGTDTQYF
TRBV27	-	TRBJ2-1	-	TGTGCCAGCAGCACCTTAGACGGGAGCTCCTACAATGAGCAGTTCTTC	CASSTLDGSSYNEQFF
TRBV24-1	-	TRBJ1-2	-	TGTGCCACCAGTGATCCGCAGGCGGGCTCTAGCTATGGCTACACCTTC	CATSDPQAGSSYGYTF
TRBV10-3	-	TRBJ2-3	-	TGTGCCATCAGTGAGTCCAGCGGAATAATCACAGATACGCAGTATTTT	CAISESSGIITDTQYF
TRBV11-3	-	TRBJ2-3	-	TGTGCCAGCAGCTTAGTTTCCAGGGTAGCAGATACGCAGTATTTT	CASSLVSRVADTQYF
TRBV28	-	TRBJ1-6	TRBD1	TGTGCCAGCAGCCCAGGACAGGGAGGAATCTTTTCACCCCTCCACTTT	CASSPGQGGIFSPLHF
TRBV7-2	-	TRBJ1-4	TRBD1	TGTGCCAGCAGCTTCGGGACAGTACTTAATGAAAAACTGTTTTTT	CASSFGTVLNEKLFF
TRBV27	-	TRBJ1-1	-	TGTGCCAGCAGCCCAACTAGAGACGTCACTGAAGCTTTCTTT	CASSPTRDVTEAFF
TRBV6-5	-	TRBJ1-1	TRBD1	TGTGCCAGCAGTACCTACCGGGACAGGGGTGACCCTTTCTTT	CASSTYRDRGDPFF
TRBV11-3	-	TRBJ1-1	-	TGTGCCAGCAGCTTGCAACAGCACACTGAAGCTTTCTTT	CASSLQQHTEAFF
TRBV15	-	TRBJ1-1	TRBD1	TGTGCCACCAGCAGAGAACAAATAGGGGGCTCTGAAGCTTTCTTT	CATSREQIGGSEAFF
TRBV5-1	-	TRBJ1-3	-	TGCGCCAGCAGCCAGGGACTGGCGGGAAACACCATATATTTT	CASSQGLAGNTIYF
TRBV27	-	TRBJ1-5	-	TGTGCCAGCAGTTTTCGACAGCGCAATCAGCCCCAGCATTTT	CASSFRQRNQPQHF
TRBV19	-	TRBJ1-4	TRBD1	TGTGCCAGTAGTTCGAACCCCACAGGGGGCGCGGCCAAACTGTTTTTT	CASSSNPTGGAAKLFF
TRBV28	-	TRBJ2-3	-	TGTGCCAGCAGCCCCAGGGGACCGACAGATACGCAGTATTTT	CASSPRGPTDTQYF
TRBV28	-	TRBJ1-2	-	TGTGCCAGCAGTTTGGAGACAGAGTTCTATGGCTACACCTTC	CASSLETEFYGYTF
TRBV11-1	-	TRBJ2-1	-	TGTGCCAGCAGCTCAACAGAACTTCTCTACAATGAGCAGTTCTTC	CASSSTELLYNEQFF
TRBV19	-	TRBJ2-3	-	TGTGCCAGTAGTATGTTGGTTTCACTGTCAGATACGCAGTATTTT	CASSMLVSLSDTQYF
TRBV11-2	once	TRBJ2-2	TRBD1	TGTGCCAGCACCCAGAGACAGGGGGCGAACACCGGGGAGCTGTTTTTT	CASTQRQGANTGELFF
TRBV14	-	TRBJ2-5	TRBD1	TGTGCCAGCAGCCCGGGACAGGGGGTGACCCAGTACTTC	CASSPGQGVTQYF
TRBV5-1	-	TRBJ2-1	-	TGCGCCAGCAGCTTGGATGTCACTTTCACTGCCCCATATAATGAGCAGTTCTTC	CASSLDVTFTAPYNEQFF
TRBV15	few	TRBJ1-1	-	TGTGCCACCAGCAGGGGTTGGCAGGGGCACACTGAAGCTTTCTTT	CATSRGWQGHTEAFF
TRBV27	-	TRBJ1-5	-	TGTGCCAGCAGTTCTACAGCTTATAGCAATCAGCCCCAGCATTTT	CASSSTAYSNQPQHF
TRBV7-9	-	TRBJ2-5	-	TGTGCCAGCAGCTTAGCGGCGGGCCAAGAGACCCAGTACTTC	CASSLAAGQETQYF
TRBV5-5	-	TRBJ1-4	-	TGTGCCAGCAGCCGCGCGGGGGCGGTGTCGGAAAAACTGTTTTTT	CASSRAGAVSEKLFF
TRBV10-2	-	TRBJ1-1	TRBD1	TGCGCCAGCAGAGGGGACAGGGTTGGGAACACTGAAGCTTTCTTT	CASRGDRVGNTEAFF
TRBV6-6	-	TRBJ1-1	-	TGTGCCAGCAGTACCGCCGGGGTGGTTGAAGCTTTCTTT	CASSTAGVVEAFF
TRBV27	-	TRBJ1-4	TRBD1	TGTGCCAGCAGACCCCAGGACAGGGGGCGTGAAAAACTGTTTTTT	CASRPQDRGREKLFF
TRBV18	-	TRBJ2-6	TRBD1	TGTGCCAGCTCACCATTCGTACAGGGGATAGTGAGGACTTTC	CASSPFVQGIVRTF
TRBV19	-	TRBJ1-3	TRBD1	TGTGCCAGTAGTATCATGACAGGGGAGAGAAACACCATATATTTT	CASSIMTGERNTIYF
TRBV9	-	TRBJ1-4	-	TGTGCCAGCAGCGTAGAACCGGGTTACAAACTGTTTTTT	CASSVEPGYKLFF
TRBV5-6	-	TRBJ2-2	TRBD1	TGTGCCAGCAGCTTTGACAGGGGGCGATGGGACACCGGGGAGCTGTTTTTT	CASSFDRGRWDTGELFF
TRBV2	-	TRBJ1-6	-	TGTGCCAGCAGTGAATCGCAGAGGGTGAATTCACCCCTCCACTTT	CASSESQRVNSPLHF
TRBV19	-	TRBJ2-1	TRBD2	TGTGCCAGTAGTATTAGCGGGGCCTTCAATGAGCAGTTCTTC	CASSISGAFNEQFF
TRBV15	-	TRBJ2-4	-	TGTGCCACCAGCAGGGATTTGAACGCAGGGGTAAACATTCAGTACTTC	CATSRDLNAGVNIQYF
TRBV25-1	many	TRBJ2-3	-	TGTGCCAGCAGTGCCCGACTCGCCACAGATACGCAGTATTTT	CASSARLATDTQYF